This paragraph covers one T cell receptor (beta chain) sequence. The source of the sample is a study of shared clonotypes between healthy human individuals. Overall study context: The cohort had a couple of women and three men, ages 18 to 49.

The CDR3 loop spans 12 amino acids. Germline assignment: CDR1 MNHNS and CDR2 SASEGT. The V end lost 3 bases, the J end lost 6 bases, and 6 bases lay between the germline ends. The table came from immunoSEQ multiplex PCR; TCRdb's copy has only in-frame clones and leaves some out. The sample comprises some 2,400,000 clones, about 94% of which are singletons, and less than 0.15% rests with the top ten. This chain uses TRBV6-1 with TRBJ2-1; D is unresolved. Material: naive CD4+ T cells sorted from blood. The subset was: CD45RA+ positively selected. The origin of this receptor is a man aged 18 to 29 in good health. The CDR3 DNA reads TGTGCCAGCAGTGAGTGGGGCAATGAGCAGTTCTTC. Its translation: CASSEWGNEQFF.